The rows below give T cell receptor beta chains drawn from one sample of a study of CD8 T cells in ankylosing spondylitis. One entry per CDR3 protein results from TCRdb running MiXCR on the 5' RACE reads. The sample records 750,000 to 850,000 distinct CDR3 sequences, approximately 12% being singletons. Specimen: blood, either unsorted or a sorted T cell fraction (not recorded which). Source of these receptors: a male donor with ankylosing spondylitis. CDR3s include the opening cysteine and the closing phenylalanine or tryptophan. The D gene is left open where the match is weak. Clone size is not always given. Where it is, it says once, few, many or a class for expanded clones.

TRBJ1-2 | many | TRBV7-2 | NA | CASSRLQGAEERYTF | TGTGCCAGCAGCCGACTTCAAGGGGCAGAGGAGCGCTACACCTTC
TRBJ2-6 | many | TRBV12-3/TRBV12-4 | NA | CASRDGPGANVLTF | TGTGCCAGCCGGGACGGACCTGGGGCCAACGTCCTGACTTTC
TRBJ2-5 | few | TRBV12-3/TRBV12-4 | TRBD2 | CASRLRLAGGQKETQYF | TGTGCCAGCAGACTACGACTAGCGGGGGGTCAGAAAGAGACCCAGTACTTC
TRBJ2-5 | few | TRBV11-1 | NA | CASSSDGQENQYF | TGTGCCAGCAGCTCAGACGGACAAGAGAACCAGTACTTC
TRBJ1-1 | few | TRBV5-1 | TRBD1 | CASSLRPTGLNTEAFF | TGCGCCAGCAGCTTGAGACCGACAGGGCTGAACACTGAAGCTTTCTTT
TRBJ2-3 | few | TRBV15 | TRBD2 | CATSRWSSGSGPDTQYF | TGTGCCACCAGCAGATGGAGTAGCGGGAGTGGGCCAGATACGCAGTATTTT
TRBJ1-2 | few | TRBV20-1 | NA | CSAITRTGGYTF | TGCAGTGCCATTACAAGAACGGGTGGCTACACCTTC
TRBJ1-1 | few | TRBV20-1 | TRBD1 | CSARDPTGDTEAFF | TGCAGTGCTAGAGATCCTACAGGGGACACTGAAGCTTTCTTT
TRBJ1-4 | many | TRBV5-5 | TRBD1 | CASSVTGTGDEKLFF | TGTGCCAGCAGCGTTACCGGGACAGGGGACGAAAAACTGTTTTTT
TRBJ1-4 | many | TRBV29-1 | NA | CSVGSAGMEKLFF | TGCAGCGTTGGCTCGGCGGGGATGGAAAAACTGTTTTTT
TRBJ2-5 | many | TRBV29-1 | NA | CSAGGGERETQYF | TGCAGCGCCGGTGGAGGGGAGAGGGAGACCCAGTACTTC
TRBJ1-1 | NA | TRBV28 | NA | CASRQPEQAFF | TGTGCCAGCAGACAACCTGAACAGGCTTTCTTT
TRBJ1-5 | NA | TRBV12-3/TRBV12-4 | NA | CASSLKVNQPQHF | TGTGCCAGCAGTTTAAAGGTCAATCAGCCCCAGCATTTT
TRBJ2-5 | few | TRBV19 | NA | CASRGSVEETQYF | TGTGCCAGTAGGGGATCCGTGGAAGAGACCCAGTACTTC
TRBJ2-1 | NA | TRBV20-1 | NA | CSATGTRGYNEQFF | TGCAGTGCTACCGGGACTCGGGGCTACAATGAGCAGTTCTTC
TRBJ1-5 | NA | TRBV20-1 | NA | CSARRTDKSQHF | TGCAGTGCTAGACGGACGGACAAGTCCCAGCATTTT
TRBJ2-3 | few | TRBV6-5 | TRBD2 | CASSSLLAGTTDTQYF | TGTGCCAGCAGTTCCTTACTAGCGGGGACCACAGATACGCAGTATTTT
TRBJ1-5 | few | TRBV6-2/TRBV6-3 | NA | CASSQWASDQPQHF | TGTGCCAGCAGTCAATGGGCCTCCGATCAGCCCCAGCATTTT
TRBJ2-3 | many | TRBV19 | NA | CASTRDGISTDTQYF | TGTGCCAGTACCCGGGACGGGATTAGCACAGATACGCAGTATTTT
TRBJ2-5 | NA | TRBV20-1 | TRBD2 | CSASWTSGKETQYF | TGCAGTGCTAGCTGGACTAGCGGAAAAGAGACCCAGTACTTC
TRBJ2-3 | NA | TRBV2 | NA | CASTGQAADTQYF | TGTGCCAGCACGGGACAAGCTGCAGATACGCAGTATTTT
TRBJ1-2 | NA | TRBV20-1 | NA | CSAREMGYGYTF | TGCAGTGCTAGGGAAATGGGCTATGGCTACACCTTC
TRBJ2-5 | NA | TRBV20-1 | NA | CSARDLRRGETQYF | TGCAGTGCTAGAGATCTGCGGAGGGGAGAGACCCAGTACTTC
TRBJ1-6 | many | TRBV5-1 | NA | CASSLSGEERSPLHF | TGCGCCAGCAGCTTGTCGGGGGAAGAGAGATCACCCCTCCACTTT
TRBJ2-7 | few | TRBV7-2 | TRBD1 | CASSARTGALYEQYF | TGTGCCAGCAGCGCGAGGACAGGGGCCCTGTACGAGCAGTACTTC